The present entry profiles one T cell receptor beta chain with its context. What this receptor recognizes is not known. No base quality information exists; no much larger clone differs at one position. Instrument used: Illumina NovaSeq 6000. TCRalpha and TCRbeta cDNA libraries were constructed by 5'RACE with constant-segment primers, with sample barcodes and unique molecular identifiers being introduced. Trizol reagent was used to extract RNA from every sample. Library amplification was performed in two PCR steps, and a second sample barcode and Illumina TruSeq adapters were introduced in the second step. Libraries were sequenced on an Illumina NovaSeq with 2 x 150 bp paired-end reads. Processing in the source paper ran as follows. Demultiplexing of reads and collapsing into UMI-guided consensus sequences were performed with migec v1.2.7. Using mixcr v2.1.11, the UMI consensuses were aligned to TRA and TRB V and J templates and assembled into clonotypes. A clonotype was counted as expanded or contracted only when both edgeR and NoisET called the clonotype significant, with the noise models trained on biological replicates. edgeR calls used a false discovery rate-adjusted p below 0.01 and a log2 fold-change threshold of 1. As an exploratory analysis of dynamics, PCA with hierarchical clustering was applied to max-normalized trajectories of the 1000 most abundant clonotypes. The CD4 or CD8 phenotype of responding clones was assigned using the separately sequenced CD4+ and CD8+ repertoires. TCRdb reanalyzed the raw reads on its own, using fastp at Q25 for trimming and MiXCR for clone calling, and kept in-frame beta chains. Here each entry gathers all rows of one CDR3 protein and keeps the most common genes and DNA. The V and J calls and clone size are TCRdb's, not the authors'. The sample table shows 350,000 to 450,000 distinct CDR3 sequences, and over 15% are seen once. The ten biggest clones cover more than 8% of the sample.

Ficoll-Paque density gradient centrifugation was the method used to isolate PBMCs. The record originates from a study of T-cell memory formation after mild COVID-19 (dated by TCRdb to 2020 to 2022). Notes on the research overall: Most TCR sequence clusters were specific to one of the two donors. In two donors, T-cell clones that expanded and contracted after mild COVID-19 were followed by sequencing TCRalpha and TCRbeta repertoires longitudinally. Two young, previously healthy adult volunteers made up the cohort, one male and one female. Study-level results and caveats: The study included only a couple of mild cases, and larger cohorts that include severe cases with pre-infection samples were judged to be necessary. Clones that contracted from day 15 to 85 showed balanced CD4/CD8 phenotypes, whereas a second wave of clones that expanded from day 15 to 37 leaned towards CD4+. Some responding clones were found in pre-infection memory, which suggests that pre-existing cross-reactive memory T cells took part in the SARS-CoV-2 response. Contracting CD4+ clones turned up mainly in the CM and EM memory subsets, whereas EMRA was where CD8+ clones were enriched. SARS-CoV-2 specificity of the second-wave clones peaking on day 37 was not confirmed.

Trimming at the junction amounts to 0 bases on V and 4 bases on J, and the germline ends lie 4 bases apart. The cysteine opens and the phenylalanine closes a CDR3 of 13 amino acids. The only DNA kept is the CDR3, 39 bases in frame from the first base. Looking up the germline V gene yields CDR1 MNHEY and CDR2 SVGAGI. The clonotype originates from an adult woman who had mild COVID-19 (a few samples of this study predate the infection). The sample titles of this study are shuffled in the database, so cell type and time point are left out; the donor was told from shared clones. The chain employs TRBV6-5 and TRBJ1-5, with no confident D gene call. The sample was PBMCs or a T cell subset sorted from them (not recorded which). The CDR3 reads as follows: CASSYSQNQPQHF. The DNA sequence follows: TGTGCCAGCAGTTACTCACAGAATCAGCCCCAGCATTTT.